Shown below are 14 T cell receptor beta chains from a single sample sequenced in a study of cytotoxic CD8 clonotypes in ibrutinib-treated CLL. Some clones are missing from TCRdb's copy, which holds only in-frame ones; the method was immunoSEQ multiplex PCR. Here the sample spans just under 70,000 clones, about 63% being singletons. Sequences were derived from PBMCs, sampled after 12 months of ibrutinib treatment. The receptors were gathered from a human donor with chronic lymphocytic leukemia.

The CDR3 bases are TGTGCCAGCAGCCCCATATGGGAGCCTGGGAGGCACACTGAAGCTTTCTTT. Protein sequence: CASSPIWEPGRHTEAFF. The chain links TRBV27 to TRBJ1-1; D remains unclear. V lost 6 bases to trimming and J lost 3 bases, with 23 bases between them. Germline V gene data show CDR1 as MNHEY and CDR2 as SMNVEV (reference sequence). This CDR3 contains 17 residues.

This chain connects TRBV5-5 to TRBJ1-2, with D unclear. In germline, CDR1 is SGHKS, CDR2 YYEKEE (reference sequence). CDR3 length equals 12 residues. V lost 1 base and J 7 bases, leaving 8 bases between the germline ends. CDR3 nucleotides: TGTGCCAGCAGCTTGATGACGGGTGGCTACACCTTC. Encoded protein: CASSLMTGGYTF.

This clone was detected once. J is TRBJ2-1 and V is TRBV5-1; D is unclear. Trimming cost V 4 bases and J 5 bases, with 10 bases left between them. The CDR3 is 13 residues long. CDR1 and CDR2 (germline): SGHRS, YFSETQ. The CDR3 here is CASSTDGNNEQFF. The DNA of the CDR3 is TGCGCCAGCAGCACGGACGGCAACAATGAGCAGTTCTTC. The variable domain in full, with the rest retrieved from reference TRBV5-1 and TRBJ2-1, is KAGVTQTPRYLIKTRGQQVTLSCSPISGHRSVSWYQQTPGQGLQFLFEYFSETQRNKGNFPGRFSGRQFSNSRSEMNVSTLELGDSALYLCASSTDGNNEQFFGPGTRLTVL.

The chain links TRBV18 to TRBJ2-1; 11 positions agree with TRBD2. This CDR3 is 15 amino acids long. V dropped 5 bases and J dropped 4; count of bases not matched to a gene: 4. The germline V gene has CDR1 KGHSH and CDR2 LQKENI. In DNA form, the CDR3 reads TGTGCCAGCTCAGCCGGGACTAGCGGATACAATGAGCAGTTCTTC. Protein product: CASSAGTSGYNEQFF.

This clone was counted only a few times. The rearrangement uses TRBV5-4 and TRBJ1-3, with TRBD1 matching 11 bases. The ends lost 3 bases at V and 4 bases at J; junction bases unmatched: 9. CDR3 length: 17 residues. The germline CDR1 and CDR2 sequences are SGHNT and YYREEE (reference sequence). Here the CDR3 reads CASSSPGTGGKGNTIYF. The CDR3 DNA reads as TGTGCCAGCAGCTCCCCCGGGACAGGGGGAAAGGGAAACACCATATATTTT.

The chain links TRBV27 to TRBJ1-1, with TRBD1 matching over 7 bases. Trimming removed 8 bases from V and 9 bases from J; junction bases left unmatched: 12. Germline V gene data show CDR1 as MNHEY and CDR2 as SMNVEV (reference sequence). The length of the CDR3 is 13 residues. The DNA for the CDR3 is TGTGCCAGCCTTCAGCAGGGGGTTAAGAAAGCTTTCTTT. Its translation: CASLQQGVKKAFF.

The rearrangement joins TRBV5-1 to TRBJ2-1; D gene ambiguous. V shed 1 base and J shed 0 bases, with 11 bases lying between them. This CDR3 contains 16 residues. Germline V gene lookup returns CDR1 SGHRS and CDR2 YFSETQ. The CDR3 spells CASSLYGLSSYNEQFF. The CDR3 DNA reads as TGCGCCAGCAGCTTGTACGGTCTGAGCTCCTACAATGAGCAGTTCTTC.

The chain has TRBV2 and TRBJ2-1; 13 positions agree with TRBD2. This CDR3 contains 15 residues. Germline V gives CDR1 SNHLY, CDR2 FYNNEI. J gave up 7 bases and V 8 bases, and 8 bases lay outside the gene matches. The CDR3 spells CASRRTSGGRNEQFF. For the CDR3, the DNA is TGTGCCAGCCGACGGACTAGCGGGGGCCGTAATGAGCAGTTCTTC.

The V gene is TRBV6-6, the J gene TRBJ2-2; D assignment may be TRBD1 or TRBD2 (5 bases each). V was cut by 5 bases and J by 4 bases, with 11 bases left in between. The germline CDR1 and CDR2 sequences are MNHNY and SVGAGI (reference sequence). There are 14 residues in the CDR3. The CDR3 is CASSKTGPTGELFF. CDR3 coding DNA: TGTGCCAGCAGTAAAACGGGACCCACCGGGGAGCTGTTTTTT.

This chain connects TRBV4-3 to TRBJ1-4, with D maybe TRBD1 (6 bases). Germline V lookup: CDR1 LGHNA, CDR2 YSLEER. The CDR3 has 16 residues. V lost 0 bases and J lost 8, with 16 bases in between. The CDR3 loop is CASSQDNARGGEKLFF. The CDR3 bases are TGCGCCAGCAGCCAAGATAACGCCAGGGGAGGAGAAAAACTGTTTTTT.

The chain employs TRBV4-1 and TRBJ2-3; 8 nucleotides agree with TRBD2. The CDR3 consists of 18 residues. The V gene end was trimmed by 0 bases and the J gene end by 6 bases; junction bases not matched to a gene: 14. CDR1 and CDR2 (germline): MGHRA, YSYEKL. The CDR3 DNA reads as TGCGCCAGCAGCCAAGAACCCGGACTAGCCGGCGCGGGGGATACGCAGTATTTT. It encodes CASSQEPGLAGAGDTQYF.

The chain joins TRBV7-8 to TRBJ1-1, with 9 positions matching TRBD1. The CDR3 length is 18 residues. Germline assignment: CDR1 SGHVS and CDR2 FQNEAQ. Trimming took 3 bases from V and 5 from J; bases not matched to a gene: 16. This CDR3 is CASSFPGQGNFLRTEAFF. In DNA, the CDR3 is TGTGCCAGCAGCTTTCCGGGACAGGGAAATTTTTTGAGGACTGAAGCTTTCTTT.

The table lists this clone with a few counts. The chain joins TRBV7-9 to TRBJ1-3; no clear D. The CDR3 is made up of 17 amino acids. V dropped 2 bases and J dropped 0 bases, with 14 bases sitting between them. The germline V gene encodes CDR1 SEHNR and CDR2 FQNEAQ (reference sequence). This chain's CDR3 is CASSLHAPIISGNTIYF. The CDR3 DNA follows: TGTGCCAGCAGCTTACACGCCCCAATCATCTCTGGAAACACCATATATTTT.

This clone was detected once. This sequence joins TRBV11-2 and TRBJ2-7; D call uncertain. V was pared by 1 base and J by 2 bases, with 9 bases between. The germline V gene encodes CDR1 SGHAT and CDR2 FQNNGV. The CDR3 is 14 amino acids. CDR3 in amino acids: CASSLAGGAYEQYF. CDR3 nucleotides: TGTGCCAGCAGCTTAGCTGGTGGGGCCTACGAGCAGTACTTC.